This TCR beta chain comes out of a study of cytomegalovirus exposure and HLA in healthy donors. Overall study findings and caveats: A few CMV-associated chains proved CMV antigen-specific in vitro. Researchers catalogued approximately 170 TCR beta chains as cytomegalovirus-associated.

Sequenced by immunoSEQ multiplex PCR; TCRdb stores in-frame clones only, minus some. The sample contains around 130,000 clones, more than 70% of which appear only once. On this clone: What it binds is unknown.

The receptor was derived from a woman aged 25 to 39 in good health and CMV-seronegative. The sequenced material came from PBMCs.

The CDR3 reads CAGAGDTEAFF. CDR3 in DNA: TGTGCCGGGGCGGGGGACACTGAAGCTTTCTTT. This chain links TRBV30 with TRBJ1-1; possible D gene TRBD1, 5 bases. Germline-derived CDR1 and CDR2 are GTSNPN and SVGIG (reference sequence). Trimming shortened V by 8 bases and J by 3 bases, and 10 bases separated the two germline ends. The CDR3 length is 11 residues.